This T cell receptor beta chain was retrieved from a study of OX40 agonist ivuxolimab in advanced cancers. Looking at the study overall: The patients got ivuxolimab, which is an agonistic anti-OX40 (CD134) antibody.

This clone was counted a few times. Its cognate antigen is unknown. The length of the CDR3 is 14 residues. The V end lost 5 bases, the J end lost 3 bases, and 14 bases lay between the germline ends. From germline, CDR1 is MGHRA and CDR2 YSYEKL. The study's findings and limits: Part of the nonresponder group also had normalized T-cell clonal expansion that was low.

Sequencing used immunoSEQ multiplex PCR; TCRdb keeps in-frame clones, though not all of them. The repertoire includes nearly 70,000 clones, approximately 90% of them detected once, and approximately 8% sits in the top ten. Baseline was the first blood sampling point, followed by cycle 4 day 1 and cycle 7 day 1. The chain links TRBV4-1 to TRBJ2-7, with D perhaps matching TRBD1 (5 bases). The TCR comes from an adult with an advanced solid tumor such as melanoma, head and neck, liver or kidney cancer. Here the sequenced sample was CD4+ or CD8+ T cells sorted from blood, taken in a trial of the OX40 agonist ivuxolimab. CDR3 bases: TGCGCCAGCAGCAGACTCCCCAGGGTCTACGAGCAGTACTTC. Translating it yields CASSRLPRVYEQYF.